The 10 T cell receptor beta chains reported below all come from one sample, sequenced in a study of T cells in Graves' hyperthyroidism and ophthalmopathy. TCR beta CDR3 regions were amplified from RNA. First-round RT-PCR targeting the TCR CDR3 was performed with the HTBI primer set. TCRdb reanalysed the multiplex PCR reads using MiXCR and keeps one entry per CDR3 protein. The sample has under 350,000 distinct CDR3 sequences, over 15% seen once. The sample was blood. The origin of the receptors is a woman aged 60 to 75 with Graves' ophthalmopathy.

The V call is TRBV6-1, the J call TRBJ2-1, with D maybe TRBD2 (5 bases). Germline V gene lookup returns CDR1 MNHNS and CDR2 SASEGT. The V end lost 5 bases, the J end lost 10 bases, and 18 bases lay between the germline ends. The CDR3 runs 14 residues. In nucleotides, the CDR3 is TGTGCCAGCAGTCCTAGGGTGGGCCCGGGGGAGCAGTTCTTC. Protein product: CASSPRVGPGEQFF.

The chain combines TRBV12-3 or TRBV12-4 with TRBJ1-1; D is unresolved. V lost 4 bases to trimming and J lost 2 bases, with 5 bases between them. The CDR3 sequence is 12 residues long. The CDR3 here is CASSSSNTEAFF. The DNA of the CDR3 is TGTGCCAGCAGTTCTTCAAACACTGAAGCTTTCTTT.

This clonotype showed up many times. The CDR3 reads CASSRVGGLNTEAFF. CDR3 coding DNA: TGTGCCAGCTCACGTGTAGGAGGGCTTAACACTGAAGCTTTCTTT. The chain combines TRBV18 with TRBJ1-1; D unresolved. This CDR3 is built from 15 residues. V lost 4 bases, J lost 2 bases, and 14 bases lay in between. CDR1 KGHSH and CDR2 LQKENI come from the germline V gene.

This clonotype came up a few times. The V gene is TRBV7-2, the J gene TRBJ2-1; 13 bases fit TRBD2. The CDR3 has 17 residues. CDR1 is SGHTA and CDR2 is FQGNSA in the germline V gene. V lost 5 bases and J lost 6; bases outside the gene matches: 10. The CDR3 DNA follows: TGTGCCAGCAGCCCCTCGGGCCGGACTAGCGGGAGCAATGAGCAGTTCTTC. Its translation: CASSPSGRTSGSNEQFF.

This clonotype was detected only a few times. The genes are TRBV5-5 and TRBJ2-5; no definite D call. Trimming left V 5 bases short and J 7 bases short, with 21 bases between. Looked up from germline, CDR1 is SGHKS and CDR2 is YYEKEE (reference sequence). The CDR3 consists of 15 residues. CDR3 nucleotide sequence: TGTGCCAGCAGGGGCCAGCTAGATCGGATTGGGACCCAGTACTTC. Encoded protein: CASRGQLDRIGTQYF.

This clonotype has ten or more counts. The chain joins TRBV29-1 to TRBJ1-1; D unresolved. This CDR3 has 13 residues. The germline gives CDR1 SQVTM, CDR2 ANQGSEA. Deletions cut 6 bases from V and 1 base from J, with 12 bases between. The CDR3 nucleotides are TGCAGCGTCGCGTACGGTGGGAACACTGAAGCTTTCTTT. It is translated as CSVAYGGNTEAFF.

With regard to this clonotype: A much larger clone is a single base away; this may be a read error. The V and J genes are TRBV5-1 and TRBJ2-7; D call uncertain. V was clipped by 5 bases and J by 3 bases, with 21 bases between them. Germline V gene data show CDR1 as SGHRS and CDR2 as YFSETQ. This CDR3 is 16 amino acids long. CDR3 region: CASRSSQAERIYEQYF. The CDR3 coding sequence is TGCGCCAGCAGGTCTTCCCAGGCAGAGAGGATCTACGAGCAGTACTTC.

Of note for this clonotype: A much more abundant neighbour one base away suggests this may be a read error. The chain is built from TRBV20-1 and TRBJ2-1, with D tentatively TRBD2 (6 bases). This CDR3 comprises 13 residues. Germline V gene sequence: CDR1 DFQATT, CDR2 SNEGSKA (reference sequence). As DNA, the CDR3 is TGCAGTGCTACCCCGGGACTCTACAATGAGCAGTCCTTC. This translates into CSATPGLYNEQSF.

This clonotype was counted many times. The chain recombines TRBV10-3 with TRBJ1-4, with TRBD1 as a possible D gene (5 bases). From germline, CDR1 is ENHRY and CDR2 SYGVKD. V gave up 6 bases and J gave up 10 bases, with 18 bases separating them. This CDR3 is built from 14 residues. The CDR3 DNA reads as TGTGCCATCAGCGCCCAGGGAGACGGTGGAAAACTGTTTTTT. Amino acid sequence: CAISAQGDGGKLFF.

About this clonotype: A much larger clone lies a single base off, so this may be a read error. The chain recombines TRBV5-4 with TRBJ2-3; 9 bases fit TRBD2. The J segment lost 4 bases and the V segment lost 6 bases, leaving 6 bases of the junction unmatched. Germline CDR1 is SGHNT and CDR2 is YYREEE (reference sequence). CDR3 length: 14 amino acids. Here the CDR3 reads CASNLAGLADTQYF. The CDR3 bases are TGTGCCAGCAATCTAGCGGGGTTGGCAGATACGCAGTATTTT.